This T cell receptor beta chain was identified in a study of monozygotic twins with inflammatory bowel disease. With the 5' RACE reads reprocessed, TCRdb shows one record per CDR3 protein and no DNA. In all, the sample yields about 160,000 distinct CDR3 sequences. CDR3 length: 13 amino acids. Germline CDR1 reads GTSNPN; CDR2 reads SVGIG (reference sequence). What was sequenced was blood. The chain has TRBV30 and TRBJ2-7; TCRdb picks TRBD2, but there is no DNA to check that call. This TCR came from a human donor with ulcerative colitis or Crohn's disease, or a healthy co-twin of an affected twin (not recorded which). The CDR3: CAWSAASGNEQYF.